A single sample is the source of the 3 T cell receptor beta chains below, sequenced in a study of shared T cell receptors in the human thymus. Measured with immunoSEQ multiplex PCR; TCRdb has only the in-frame clones, and not every one. The sample includes approximately 490,000 clones, roughly 74% seen only once; the top ten take approximately 0.013%. This sample was also put to use in a study of human thymus T cells.

What was sequenced was thymocytes. These receptor sequences come from a boy younger than two with a congenital heart defect.

The J gene is TRBJ1-1, the V gene TRBV28; 9 positions match TRBD1. The V segment lost 4 bases and the J segment 0 bases; nucleotides outside the gene matches: 9. Germline loops: CDR1 MDHEN, CDR2 SYDVKM. The CDR3 has 17 residues. CDR3 in amino acids: CASSSPGQGTMNTEAFF. The CDR3 DNA is TGTGCCAGCAGTTCCCCCGGACAGGGGACCATGAACACTGAAGCTTTCTTT.

The V gene is TRBV4-3, the J gene TRBJ2-1; TRBD1 might be the D (6 bases). Germline CDR1 is LGHNA and CDR2 is YSLEER. CDR3 length equals 15 residues. V gave up 2 bases and J gave up 7 bases, with 15 bases separating them. CDR3 in amino acids: CASSQKKGERNEQFF. CDR3 bases: TGCGCCAGCAGCCAAAAAAAGGGGGAGCGGAATGAGCAGTTCTTC.

CDR3 residues: CASSLVRERLYEQYF. CDR3 nucleotides: TGTGCCAGCAGCTTAGTCCGGGAGAGGTTGTACGAGCAGTACTTC. The rearrangement uses TRBV7-8 and TRBJ2-7, with D perhaps TRBD2 (6 bases). V was cut by 1 base and J by 4 bases, with 14 bases left in between. Per the germline V gene, CDR1 is SGHVS and CDR2 is FQNEAQ. The CDR3 sequence is 15 residues long. Full variable domain (outside the CDR3, taken from reference TRBV7-8 and TRBJ2-7): GAGVSQSPRYKVAKRGQDVALRCDPISGHVSLFWYQQALGQGPEFLTYFQNEAQLDKSGLPSDRFFAERPEGSVSTLKIQRTQQEDSAVYLCASSLVRERLYEQYFGPGTRLTVT.